The 31 T cell receptor beta chains given below trace back to one sample, sequenced in a study of cytomegalovirus exposure and HLA in healthy donors. Primers for the PCR totalled 60 Vbeta and 13 Jbeta. Profiled with immunoSEQ multiplex PCR; TCRdb holds only in-frame clones, not every one. The sample contains approximately 150,000 clones, roughly 80% of which appear only once. Sequenced material: PBMCs. These TCRs come from a man aged 25 to 40 in good health and CMV-seropositive.

Only one count was recorded for this clone. This chain connects TRBV28 to TRBJ2-7; 7 bases fit TRBD1. Germline V lookup: CDR1 MDHEN, CDR2 SYDVKM. There are 14 residues in the CDR3. The V segment lost 4 bases and the J segment 5 bases; nucleotides outside the gene matches: 8. The CDR3 coding sequence is TGTGCCAGCAGTTATGACAGGGTGAGTCACGAGCAGTACTTC. Residues: CASSYDRVSHEQYF.

This clone appeared a few times. The chain combines TRBV13 with TRBJ2-1; the match to TRBD2 covers 8 bases. The CDR3 contains 16 residues. V lost 4 bases, J lost 0 bases, and 5 bases stayed unmatched. Germline V CDR1 and CDR2: PRHDT, FYEKMQ (reference sequence). Here the CDR3 DNA reads TGTGCCAGCAGCTCCCAAGCGGGAGACTCCTACAATGAGCAGTTCTTC. Its translation: CASSSQAGDSYNEQFF.

CDR3 amino acids: CASSDGGPLGLLFF. CDR3 bases: TGTGCCAGCAGTGATGGGGGCCCTTTGGGGTTACTGTTTTTT. The chain joins TRBV2 to TRBJ1-4; the D gene is possibly TRBD1 (6 bases). The CDR3 contains 14 residues. The V end was cut by 3 bases, the J end by 13 bases, with 18 bases between. Germline CDR1 SNHLY, CDR2 FYNNEI.

Worth noting for this clone: The conserved closing phenylalanine or tryptophan is absent in this CDR3, likely reflecting a read error. Because the CDR3's place on the DNA is in doubt, the DNA is left out and the CDR3 is given as listed by TCRdb. The V and J genes are TRBV5-4 and TRBJ1-1. The CDR3 is 9 amino acids long, termini counted. The germline CDR1 and CDR2 sequences are SGHNT and YYREEE (reference sequence). CDR3 sequence: CASSLGGLL.

The chain carries TRBV5-5 and TRBJ2-3, with 7 positions matching TRBD2. V shed 3 bases, J shed 5 bases, and the junction held 6 bases outside the gene matches. Germline-derived CDR1 and CDR2 are SGHKS and YYEKEE (reference sequence). CDR3 length: 14 amino acids. The DNA of the CDR3 is TGTGCCAGCAGCTGGGGGGGGGAGGGAGATACGCAGTATTTT. Encoded protein: CASSWGGEGDTQYF.

The chain links TRBV11-2 to TRBJ1-6; tentative D call: TRBD1 (5 bases). The CDR3 length is 15 residues. Trimming took off 2 bases at V and 8 bases at J, with 13 bases between the two ends. Germline CDR1 SGHAT, CDR2 FQNNGV. In DNA form, the CDR3 reads TGTGCCAGCAGCTTAACGGGGAGGGGATATTCACCCCTCCACTTT. Translated, it gives CASSLTGRGYSPLHF.

This sequence joins TRBV10-2 and TRBJ2-7; tentatively, D is TRBD1 (5 bases). V dropped 5 bases and J dropped 0 bases, with 11 bases sitting between them. This CDR3 is 14 amino acids long. Germline CDR1 and CDR2: WSHSY and SAAADI. CDR3 sequence reads: CASSRQGSSYEQYF. The CDR3 region has the DNA TGCGCCAGCAGTAGGCAGGGTAGCTCCTACGAGCAGTACTTC.

CDR3 sequence reads: CASRTPSGTRRNTGELFF. The CDR3 coding sequence is TGTGCCAGCAGGACACCTTCCGGGACTAGGCGGAACACCGGGGAGCTGTTTTTT. The V and J genes are TRBV28 and TRBJ2-2; 8 bases align to TRBD2. V was clipped by 6 bases and J by 1 base; unmatched bases: 13. The germline V gene encodes CDR1 MDHEN and CDR2 SYDVKM. The CDR3 is 18 residues long. The whole variable domain, remainder taken from reference TRBV28 and TRBJ2-2, is DVKVTQSSRYLVKRTGEKVFLECVQDMDHENMFWYRQDPGLGLRLIYFSYDVKMKEKGDIPEGYSVSREKKERFSLILESASTNQTSMYLCASRTPSGTRRNTGELFFGEGSRLTVL.

The genes are TRBV20-1 and TRBJ2-7; D perhaps matches TRBD1 (5 bases). The germline V gene has CDR1 DFQATT and CDR2 SNEGSKA (reference sequence). Trimming left V 6 bases short and J 7 bases short, with 13 bases between. The CDR3 sequence is 11 residues long. As DNA, the CDR3 is TGCAGTGCCCTCAGGGCAGGAGAGCAGTACTTC. Translated: CSALRAGEQYF.

This chain uses TRBV28 with TRBJ1-1; D is perhaps TRBD1 (5 bases). Germline CDR1 reads MDHEN; CDR2 reads SYDVKM. V was shortened by 3 bases and J by 1 base, with 15 bases between the two germline ends. The CDR3 has 16 residues. The CDR3 DNA is TGTGCCAGCAGTTTTGTCTTTTTGGGGGGGAACACTGAAGCTTTCTTT. Translating it yields CASSFVFLGGNTEAFF.

V is TRBV11-2 and J is TRBJ2-5; weak D call: TRBD2 (7 bases). The CDR3 consists of 15 residues. Germline loops: CDR1 SGHAT, CDR2 FQNNGV. V lost 5 bases and J lost 5, with 18 bases in between. CDR3 protein: CASSLGGPAGETQYF. The CDR3 DNA follows: TGTGCCAGCAGCCTCGGGGGGCCTGCTGGGGAGACCCAGTACTTC.

This chain uses TRBV5-1 with TRBJ1-1, with TRBD1 as a possible D gene (5 bases). This CDR3 is 13 amino acids long. The germline CDR1 and CDR2 sequences are SGHRS and YFSETQ. V was trimmed by 6 bases and J by 1 base, leaving 10 bases between them. The CDR3: CASTRGGNTEAFF. Here the CDR3 DNA reads TGCGCCAGCACTCGGGGGGGGAACACTGAAGCTTTCTTT.

This clone was picked up a small number of times. The CDR3 region has the DNA TGTGCCAGCTCTCAGGACAATGAGCAGTTCTTC. Protein sequence: CASSQDNEQFF. The rearrangement joins TRBV18 to TRBJ2-1; D remains ambiguous. The length of the CDR3 is 11 residues. Germline V gene lookup returns CDR1 KGHSH and CDR2 LQKENI. V was clipped by 6 bases and J by 5 bases, with 5 bases between them. Supplemented by reference TRBV18 and TRBJ2-1, the full variable domain reads NAGVMQNPRHLVRRRGQEARLRCSPMKGHSHVYWYRQLPEEGLKFMVYLQKENIIDESGMPKERFSAEFPKEGPSILRIQQVVRGDSAAYFCASSQDNEQFFGPGTRLTVL.

The J gene is TRBJ2-5, the V gene TRBV7-2, with TRBD2 matching 9 bases. Germline CDR1 reads SGHTA; CDR2 reads FQGNSA. This CDR3 has 15 residues. V gave up 2 bases and J gave up 5 bases; unmatched junction bases: 6. CDR3 nucleotide sequence: TGTGCCAGCAGCTTACAGCGGGGGGTGGGGGAGACCCAGTACTTC. Translated: CASSLQRGVGETQYF.

This chain joins TRBV7-9 and TRBJ1-1, with a possible D match to TRBD1 (5 bases). Deletions cut 1 base from V and 6 bases from J, with 12 bases between. The germline V gene encodes CDR1 SEHNR and CDR2 FQNEAQ (reference sequence). The CDR3 is 14 amino acids. The CDR3 coding sequence is TGTGCCAGCAGCTTAGTTCTAACGGGGGCTGAAGCTTTCTTT. This sequence encodes CASSLVLTGAEAFF.

This chain joins TRBV12-5 and TRBJ2-7; 7 bases fit TRBD1. The junction had 8 bases not matched to a gene; V was cut back by 4 bases and J by 2 bases. Germline assignment: CDR1 LGHNT and CDR2 FRNRAP. There are 15 residues in the CDR3. The CDR3, as DNA: TGTGCTAGTGGTTCGACGGGACAGCAGGCCTACGAGCAGTACTTC. Protein product: CASGSTGQQAYEQYF. Drawing the rest from reference TRBV12-5 and TRBJ2-7, the complete variable domain is DARVTQTPRHKVTEMGQEVTMRCQPILGHNTVFWYRQTMMQGLELLAYFRNRAPLDDSGMPKDRFSAEMPDATLATLKIQPSEPRDSAVYFCASGSTGQQAYEQYFGPGTRLTVT.

The J gene is TRBJ1-5, the V gene TRBV6-1, with 8 bases aligning to TRBD1. Unmatched junction bases numbered 7, after V lost 7 bases and J lost 8 bases. Per the germline V gene, CDR1 is MNHNS and CDR2 is SASEGT. This CDR3 is 13 amino acids long. The CDR3 DNA follows: TGTGCCAGCAAACTGACAGGGGTAGAGCCCCAGCATTTT. Encoded protein: CASKLTGVEPQHF.

The genes are TRBV4-3 and TRBJ1-2; 8 nucleotides line up with TRBD1. With 1 base clipped from V and 8 bases from J, the junction kept 12 bases outside the gene matches. Germline V gives CDR1 LGHNA, CDR2 YSLEER. This CDR3 contains 16 residues. CDR3 coding DNA: TGCGCCAGCAGCCAAGGGGGGGGGTACAGGGGGGACGGCTACACCTTC. It encodes CASSQGGGYRGDGYTF.

The chain combines TRBV6-4 with TRBJ1-1; 9 bases align to TRBD1. Trimming took 4 bases from V and 6 from J; bases not matched to a gene: 9. The CDR3 extends over 15 amino acids. Germline CDR1 is MRHNA and CDR2 is SNTAGT. The CDR3 DNA reads as TGTGCCAGCAGTGCCGCGACAGGGGGAGGATCTGAAGCTTTCTTT. Protein product: CASSAATGGGSEAFF.

The V and J genes are TRBV7-9 and TRBJ2-7; 12 nucleotides line up with TRBD2. The germline V gene has CDR1 SEHNR and CDR2 FQNEAQ (reference sequence). This CDR3 has 17 amino acids. With V trimmed by 2 bases and J by 3 bases, 8 bases remained unmatched. This CDR3 reads CASSLSTSGREVYEQYF. CDR3 coding DNA: TGTGCCAGCAGCTTATCGACTAGCGGGAGAGAGGTCTACGAGCAGTACTTC. Complete variable domain (other parts from reference TRBV7-9 and TRBJ2-7): DTGVSQNPRHKITKRGQNVTFRCDPISEHNRLYWYRQTLGQGPEFLTYFQNEAQLEKSRLLSDRFSAERPKGSFSTLEIQRTEQGDSAMYLCASSLSTSGREVYEQYFGPGTRLTVT.

In regard to this clone: Other DNA sequences from this sample encode an identical CDR3 as well. The gene calls are TRBV25-1 and TRBJ1-4; D remains ambiguous. The CDR3 has 13 residues. V lost 6 bases and J lost 5, with 10 bases in between. CDR1 is MGHDK, CDR2 SYGVNS, per germline. The CDR3 here is CASRRAENEKLFF. In nucleotides, the CDR3 is TGTGCCAGCAGGAGGGCAGAAAATGAAAAACTGTTTTTT.

The chain has TRBV6-5 and TRBJ2-7, with 7 nucleotides matching TRBD2. The germline V gene encodes CDR1 MNHEY and CDR2 SVGAGI. CDR3 length: 15 amino acids. Trimming at V came to 8 bases and at J to 0 bases, leaving 10 bases not matched to a gene. The CDR3 DNA reads TGTGCCAGCCGATCTGCTGGGGGGGGCTCCTACGAGCAGTACTTC. This codes for CASRSAGGGSYEQYF.

The gene calls are TRBV19 and TRBJ2-3; 10 bases agree with TRBD1. The CDR3 spans 14 residues. CDR1 is LNHDA and CDR2 is SQIVND in the germline V gene (reference sequence). V gave up 8 bases and J gave up 0 bases; unmatched junction bases: 2. Here the CDR3 DNA reads TGTGCCAGTCGACAGGGGGCGAGCACAGATACGCAGTATTTT. It specifies CASRQGASTDTQYF. The full variable domain, its missing parts supplied by reference TRBV19 and TRBJ2-3, is DGGITQSPKYLFRKEGQNVTLSCEQNLNHDAMYWYRQDPGQGLRLIYYSQIVNDFQKGDIAEGYSVSREKKESFPLTVTSAQKNPTAFYLCASRQGASTDTQYFGPGTRLTVL.

The rearrangement links TRBV27 to TRBJ2-5; TRBD1 aligns across 9 bases. From germline, CDR1 is MNHEY and CDR2 SMNVEV (reference sequence). V shed 6 bases and J 4 bases; nucleotides not matched to a gene: 15. The length of the CDR3 is 17 residues. The CDR3 nucleotides are TGTGCCAGCAGCCGGGACAGGGCTGCTCGGGGAGTAGAGACCCAGTACTTC. It yields the protein CASSRDRAARGVETQYF.

The chain has TRBV11-2 and TRBJ2-1; a weak D match, TRBD2 (7 bases). The CDR3 loop spans 15 amino acids. Germline V gene sequence: CDR1 SGHAT, CDR2 FQNNGV. Trimming took off 6 bases at V and 3 bases at J, with 15 bases between the two ends. The CDR3 sequence: CASSRGAILYNEQFF. The CDR3 nucleotides are TGTGCCAGCAGTCGGGGGGCCATACTCTACAATGAGCAGTTCTTC.

The J gene is TRBJ2-7, the V gene TRBV10-3; perhaps TRBD2 as D (6 bases). The CDR3 extends over 14 amino acids. Germline values: CDR1 ENHRY, CDR2 SYGVKD. Trimming stripped 0 bases from V and 3 bases from J, with 9 bases between. CDR3 protein: CAISESGRGYEQYF. The CDR3 bases are TGTGCCATCAGTGAGTCCGGGAGAGGCTACGAGCAGTACTTC.

This clone has only one observation. The chain has TRBV6-5 and TRBJ2-7, with D perhaps TRBD1 (6 bases). Germline V CDR1 and CDR2: MNHEY, SVGAGI. Trimming took off 6 bases at V and 1 base at J, with 13 bases between the two ends. The CDR3 spans 14 residues. The CDR3 region has the DNA TGTGCCAGCAGCGAGACCCAGGGGTCCTACGAGCAGTACTTC. This gives the protein CASSETQGSYEQYF.

This chain joins TRBV11-2 and TRBJ2-2, with 10 nucleotides matching TRBD2. J gave up 7 bases and V 5 bases, and 10 bases lay outside the gene matches. Germline V gives CDR1 SGHAT, CDR2 FQNNGV. The length of the CDR3 is 16 residues. The CDR3 sequence is CASSLGLAGEVGELFF. CDR3 bases: TGTGCCAGCAGCCTGGGGCTAGCGGGGGAAGTCGGGGAGCTGTTTTTT.

CDR3 DNA: TGTGCCAGCACCCGGACAGCTGCAACTAATGAAAAACTGTTTTTT. Its translation: CASTRTAATNEKLFF. The chain is built from TRBV28 and TRBJ1-4, with a possible D match to TRBD1 (6 bases). V was trimmed by 7 bases and J by 0 bases, leaving 12 bases between them. The CDR3 is 15 amino acids. The germline CDR1 and CDR2 sequences are MDHEN and SYDVKM.

CDR3 in DNA: TGCAGCGTTGTCGTCGGGGGGCCCCTCTACGAGCAGTACTTC. This gives the protein CSVVVGGPLYEQYF. J is TRBJ2-7 and V is TRBV29-1; maybe TRBD2 (7 bases). This CDR3 has 14 amino acids. Germline V gene data show CDR1 as SQVTM and CDR2 as ANQGSEA. Trimming pared 4 bases from V and 3 bases from J, leaving 16 bases between.

This clone has more than one count but fewer than ten. The chain uses TRBV27 and TRBJ2-1, with 7 bases that match TRBD2. This CDR3 contains 15 residues. V lost 3 bases to trimming and J lost 4 bases; unmatched junction nucleotides: 6. CDR1 and CDR2 from the germline V gene are MNHEY and SMNVEV (reference sequence). Written as DNA, the CDR3 is TGTGCCAGCAGTTTGTCGGCTAGCGGATACAATGAGCAGTTCTTC. Amino acid sequence: CASSLSASGYNEQFF.